Listed below are T cell receptor beta chains from one sample, sequenced in a study of T cell responses to AZD1222 COVID-19 vaccine. Here immunoSEQ multiplex PCR was the method, and the copy in TCRdb shows in-frame clones only, minus some. The table shows under 150,000 clones, with 75% to 95% occurring only once. Sequenced here: peripheral blood, sampled 28 days after the second AZD1222 dose. These receptors all come from an adult who received the AZD1222 COVID-19 vaccine. CDR3s include the opening cysteine and the closing phenylalanine or tryptophan.

j_call v_call cdr3_aa
TRBJ2-6 TRBV19 CASSMRISGANVLTF
TRBJ1-2 TRBV5-1 CASSLVGDRANYGYTF
TRBJ1-2 TRBV6-5 CASSYRGQGKGYTF
TRBJ1-2 TRBV10-3 CAISETQRTNYGYTF
TRBJ2-1 TRBV10-3 CATQPTSGRTYNEQFF
TRBJ2-1 TRBV6-1 CASSEALRREEQFF
TRBJ2-3 TRBV3-1/TRBV3-2 CASSQTSGRDTQYF
TRBJ2-5 TRBV6-5 CASGAGVETQYF
TRBJ1-3 TRBV2 CASSVGNTIYF
TRBJ1-1 TRBV6-6 CASSRTGTGGSQDTEAFF
TRBJ2-1 TRBV7-9 CASRSSGRGEQFF
TRBJ1-1 TRBV5-1 CASSLARGRENEAFF
TRBJ2-1 TRBV14 CASSQVGGVPENNEQFF
TRBJ1-2 TRBV27 CASSSTRGYGYTF
TRBJ1-1 TRBV3-1/TRBV3-2 CASSQVPGQGHTEAFF
TRBJ1-2 TRBV12-5 CASGGRTARLYGYTF
TRBJ2-3 TRBV9 CASSVDPRPPTDTQYF
TRBJ1-1 TRBV25-1 CASAQQGAGTEAFF
TRBJ2-2 TRBV2 CASSEGAGLNTGELFF
TRBJ2-6 TRBV15 CATSREVHRAGANVLTF
TRBJ1-6 TRBV19 CASSPQAGTGYRSLHF
TRBJ2-2 TRBV19 CASHIGAGTGELFF
TRBJ1-5 TRBV7-9 CASSLGTQALSNQPQHF
TRBJ1-5 TRBV6-1 CASSDSIKPQHF
TRBJ1-2 TRBV29-1 CSVELVAGVYTF
TRBJ1-2 TRBV11-2 CASGNYGYTF
TRBJ1-1 TRBV18 CASSPPMNTEAFF
TRBJ2-1 TRBV11-3 CASSFGTSINNEQFF
TRBJ1-2 TRBV4-2 CASSQDSNYGYTF
TRBJ2-1 TRBV11-3 CASSLWGNEQFF
TRBJ2-3 TRBV20-1 CSASPLAGVLTDTQYF
TRBJ1-2 TRBV28 CASSEDYYGYTF
TRBJ1-2 TRBV12-5 CASGFPDRAPLTNYGYTF
TRBJ2-3 TRBV2 CASSMTGYRTDTQYF
TRBJ2-2 TRBV12-3/TRBV12-4 CASTITGELFF
TRBJ1-4 TRBV30 CAWSTGTGSEKLFF
TRBJ1-4 TRBV6-5 CASTLRGATNEKLFF
TRBJ2-7 TRBV11-2 CASSLGQGASYEQYF
TRBJ2-2 TRBV9 CASSVASGGNTGELFF
TRBJ2-4 TRBV5-8 CASSLVRGGNIQYF
TRBJ2-1 TRBV6-6 CASSYSIRGNEQFF
TRBJ1-4 TRBV6-6 CASRDREKLFF